The 29 T cell receptor beta chains given below trace back to one sample, sequenced in a study of blood T cell repertoires in COVID-19 (dated by TCRdb to the early 2020s). Receptor amplification or capture employed the immunoSEQ multiplex PCR assay. TCRdb obtained this table from immuneACCESS and retained in-frame rearrangements with V and J assigned. These tables miss some clones; where compared with another copy, unresolved V genes account for less than half of the shortfall, and the remainder is unexplained. The table for this sample lists about 150,000 clones; 87% of them were counted only once. The top ten clonotypes cover 5% to 6% of the sample. The material sequenced was peripheral blood. These receptors were collected from a human donor in a cohort sampled during active COVID-19.

The chain uses TRBV30 and TRBJ2-1; 9 bases match TRBD1. The CDR3 spans 15 residues. The germline V gene encodes CDR1 GTSNPN and CDR2 SVGIG (reference sequence). With V trimmed by 4 bases and J by 7 bases, 11 bases remained unmatched. The CDR3: CAWKISGTGMNEQFF. As DNA, the CDR3 is TGTGCCTGGAAGATTTCCGGGACAGGGATGAATGAGCAGTTCTTC.

The chain recombines TRBV2 with TRBJ1-2; tentatively, D is TRBD1 (5 bases). Trimming shortened V by 5 bases and J by 6 bases, and 22 bases separated the two germline ends. From germline, CDR1 is SNHLY and CDR2 FYNNEI. The CDR3 covers 16 residues. CDR3: CASSFRAGRMSDGYTF. CDR3 in DNA: TGTGCCAGCAGTTTCAGGGCAGGGAGGATGAGTGATGGCTACACCTTC.

This chain connects TRBV21-1 to TRBJ1-2; the table gives TRBD1 as D, unverified against the DNA. TRBV21-1 has pseudogene status. This CDR3 has 18 amino acids. CDR3 sequence: CASSNISGTARQDDGYTF. The CDR3 DNA sequence: TGTGCCAGCAGCAACATCTCCGGGACCGCCCGACAGGACGATGGCTACACCTTC.

A note on this clone: The junction does not match germline at one end; this may be a read error. This chain links TRBV7-2 with TRBJ2-1; 8 nucleotides agree with TRBD2. The length of the CDR3 is 12 residues. Per the germline V gene, CDR1 is SGHTA and CDR2 is FQGNSA. DNA for the CDR3: TGTGCCAGCAGCTTAGGTCGGGGGGGCCACGTCTTC. This gives the protein CASSLGRGGHVF.

The V call is TRBV15, the J call TRBJ1-5, with a tentative D call TRBD1 (6 bases). Germline V gene lookup returns CDR1 LNHNV and CDR2 YYDKDF (reference sequence). V was trimmed by 0 bases and J by 5 bases, leaving 11 bases between them. CDR3 length: 15 amino acids. The CDR3 loop reads CATSRDRDTHQPQHF. The CDR3 DNA follows: TGTGCCACCAGCAGAGATCGGGACACACATCAGCCCCAGCATTTT.

The rearrangement links TRBV27 to TRBJ2-5; 9 bases are shared with TRBD1. V was pared by 6 bases and J by 4 bases, with 9 bases of the junction left unmatched. CDR3 length: 15 amino acids. Germline lookup yields CDR1 MNHEY and CDR2 SMNVEV (reference sequence). The CDR3 region has the DNA TGTGCCAGCAGCTCGAGGGACAGGGTAACAGAGACCCAGTACTTC. Its translation: CASSSRDRVTETQYF.

This clone was seen a handful of times. Other DNA sequences within the sample encode an identical CDR3. This sequence joins TRBV5-4 and TRBJ2-7; 11 bases fit TRBD1. Germline trimming cut 3 bases from V and 1 base from J; bases unmatched to any gene: 3. The length of the CDR3 is 15 residues. Germline V gene lookup returns CDR1 SGHNT and CDR2 YYREEE (reference sequence). The CDR3: CASSWGTGGSYEQYF. The CDR3 coding sequence is TGTGCCAGCAGCTGGGGGACAGGGGGTTCCTACGAGCAGTACTTC.

This chain uses TRBV5-4 with TRBJ2-5; TRBD1 matches at 8 bases. This CDR3 spans 17 amino acids. The V and J ends lost 0 bases and 5 bases, in that order; junction bases with no gene match: 12. The V gene's germline CDR1 is SGHNT and CDR2 YYREEE (reference sequence). The CDR3 nucleotides read TGTGCCAGCAGCTTGGGGGCGCGGGCCAGGGGGCGTGAGACCCAGTACTTC. This sequence encodes CASSLGARARGRETQYF.

The CDR3 region has the DNA TGTGCCAGCAGTTACCGTGACACCTACGAGCAGTACTTC. This gives the protein CASSYRDTYEQYF. V usage is TRBV6-6 and J usage is TRBJ2-7; D ambiguous. With 2 bases removed from V and 2 bases from J, the gap between germline ends came to 7 bases. Germline CDR1 MNHNY, CDR2 SVGAGI (reference sequence). There are 13 residues in the CDR3.

J is TRBJ1-2 and V is TRBV6-5; 9 positions match TRBD1. CDR1 and CDR2 (germline): MNHEY, SVGAGI. The CDR3 is 13 amino acids. V shed 8 bases and J 4 bases; nucleotides not matched to a gene: 5. In DNA form, the CDR3 reads TGTGCCAGCTTTACGACAGGGGGCTATGGCTACACCTTC. This sequence encodes CASFTTGGYGYTF.

This chain joins TRBV28 and TRBJ1-2; D unresolved. The CDR3 extends over 12 amino acids. V dropped 6 bases and J dropped 8 bases, with 13 bases sitting between them. Germline CDR1 and CDR2: MDHEN and SYDVKM. The DNA of the CDR3 is TGTGCCAGCAGGAACCAACCGCGAGGCTACACCTTC. It yields the protein CASRNQPRGYTF.

This chain links TRBV6-4 with TRBJ1-2; possible D gene TRBD1, 6 bases. CDR1 and CDR2 from the germline V gene are MRHNA and SNTAGT. V was trimmed by 4 bases and J by 0 bases, leaving 15 bases between them. CDR3 length equals 16 residues. CDR3 sequence: CASSANVAGANYGYTF. CDR3 coding DNA: TGTGCCAGCAGTGCTAACGTGGCAGGGGCTAACTATGGCTACACCTTC.

The chain carries TRBV6-6 and TRBJ2-5; 9 bases are shared with TRBD1. J lost 0 bases, V lost 5 bases, and 10 bases had no gene match. This CDR3 contains 17 residues. The germline V gene encodes CDR1 MNHNY and CDR2 SVGAGI (reference sequence). This CDR3 reads CASSPRGGQGYQETQYF. The DNA for the CDR3 is TGTGCCAGCAGTCCCCGTGGTGGACAGGGGTACCAAGAGACCCAGTACTTC.

V gene TRBV27 combines with J gene TRBJ1-1; no clear D gene. V was shortened by 3 bases and J by 3 bases, with 14 bases between the two germline ends. Germline assignment: CDR1 MNHEY and CDR2 SMNVEV (reference sequence). The CDR3 extends over 15 amino acids. The CDR3 DNA reads TGTGCCAGCAGTTTCTCGGGATCGGTGGACACTGAAGCTTTCTTT. This gives the protein CASSFSGSVDTEAFF.

The chain combines TRBV3-1 (or the pseudogene TRBV3-2) with TRBJ2-1; D not resolved. The germline CDR1 and CDR2 sequences are LGHDT and YNNKEL (reference sequence). The CDR3 runs to 16 residues. Trimming took off 0 bases at V and 8 bases at J, with 17 bases between the two ends. CDR3 sequence reads: CASSQDLRRLRHEQFF. As DNA, the CDR3 is TGTGCCAGCAGCCAAGATCTAAGGCGACTTCGTCATGAGCAGTTCTTC.

V usage is TRBV5-1 and J usage is TRBJ1-5; D not resolved. CDR1 is SGHRS and CDR2 is YFSETQ in the germline V gene. The ends were cut back, 1 base at V and 7 bases at J, with 9 bases in the middle. The CDR3 spans 13 residues. CDR3 sequence (DNA): TGCGCCAGCAGCTTGTATGTGGGCCAGCCCCAGCATTTT. This sequence encodes CASSLYVGQPQHF.

This chain joins TRBV7-2 and TRBJ1-2; TRBD1 might be the D (6 bases). V was shortened by 5 bases and J by 7 bases, with 17 bases between the two germline ends. Germline V gene sequence: CDR1 SGHTA, CDR2 FQGNSA. The CDR3 consists of 14 residues. The CDR3 spells CASSPSQGRGGYTF. Written as DNA, the CDR3 is TGTGCCAGCAGCCCATCACAGGGACGGGGTGGCTACACCTTC. Using reference TRBV7-2 and TRBJ1-2 for the parts outside the CDR3, the full variable domain is GAGVSQSPSNKVTEKGKDVELRCDPISGHTALYWYRQSLGQGLEFLIYFQGNSAPDKSGLPSDRFSAERTGGSVSTLTIQRTQQEDSAVYLCASSPSQGRGGYTFGSGTRLTVV.

CDR3 sequence: CASGADGQGYTGELFF. The CDR3, as DNA: TGTGCCAGCGGTGCGGATGGACAGGGATACACCGGGGAGCTGTTTTTT. The rearrangement joins TRBV2 to TRBJ2-2; 8 nucleotides match TRBD1. CDR3 size: 16 residues. Germline V lookup: CDR1 SNHLY, CDR2 FYNNEI. V gave up 8 bases and J gave up 3 bases; unmatched junction bases: 11.

The rearrangement joins TRBV28 to TRBJ1-2; 10 bases fit TRBD1. V shed 5 bases and J 2 bases; nucleotides not matched to a gene: 8. The CDR3 spans 16 residues. Germline CDR1 is MDHEN and CDR2 is SYDVKM. CDR3 loop: CASSLPGQGINYGYTF. CDR3 coding DNA: TGTGCCAGCAGTCTACCGGGACAGGGGATCAACTATGGCTACACCTTC.

The chain uses TRBV28 and TRBJ1-1, with D possibly matching TRBD1 (6 bases). Trimming shortened V by 6 bases and J by 4 bases, and 18 bases separated the two germline ends. Germline CDR1 is MDHEN and CDR2 is SYDVKM. The CDR3 consists of 15 residues. The CDR3 sequence: CASSLQGGEGTEAFF. The CDR3 DNA reads as TGTGCCAGCAGCTTACAGGGCGGGGAGGGCACTGAAGCTTTCTTT.

Notes on this clone: A much larger clone sits a single nucleotide away, making a read error possible. The genes are TRBV9 and TRBJ1-2, with 7 bases that match TRBD1. The CDR3 runs 13 residues. V trimming: 4 bases; J trimming: 5 bases; junction bases outside the gene matches: 5. Germline CDR1 reads SGDLS; CDR2 reads YYNGEE. The CDR3 coding sequence is TGTGCCAGCAGCCCCGGGACAGAGTATGGCTACACCTTC. It translates to CASSPGTEYGYTF.

This chain connects TRBV7-3 to TRBJ2-3; 7 bases align to TRBD2. After removal of 5 bases from V and 3 bases from J, the junction contained 5 bases not matched to a gene. Germline CDR1 reads SGHTA; CDR2 reads FQGTGA. The CDR3 extends over 14 amino acids. The DNA of the CDR3 is TGTGCCAGCAGCAGGGAGGGGAGGACAGATACGCAGTATTTT. Translated: CASSREGRTDTQYF.

This clone was counted a single time. The chain couples TRBV18 to TRBJ2-2, with a weak D call TRBD1 (6 bases). V gave up 2 bases and J gave up 2 bases, with 15 bases separating them. The CDR3 length is 17 residues. Germline CDR1 is KGHSH and CDR2 is LQKENI. The CDR3 bases are TGTGCCAGCTCACCATTAACAGACAGGACTAACACCGGGGAGCTGTTTTTT. Translated, it gives CASSPLTDRTNTGELFF.

This chain connects TRBV6-5 to TRBJ1-1, with D maybe TRBD1 (5 bases). The CDR3 consists of 12 residues. Trimming removed 8 bases at V and 4 bases at J, with 11 bases between. CDR1 is MNHEY, CDR2 SVGAGI, per germline. The CDR3 DNA is TGTGCCAGCTCAGGGTTTCGCACTGAAGCTTTCTTT. Translating it yields CASSGFRTEAFF.

This rearrangement joins TRBV5-1 to TRBJ2-1; 12 bases fit TRBD2. The CDR3 is made up of 18 amino acids. The junction had 12 bases not matched to a gene; V was cut back by 0 bases and J by 8 bases. Per germline, CDR1 SGHRS and CDR2 YFSETQ. CDR3 sequence: CASSLGPWTSGNIDEQFF. CDR3 DNA: TGCGCCAGCAGCTTGGGCCCCTGGACTAGCGGGAACATCGATGAGCAGTTCTTC. Variable domain in full (rest from reference TRBV5-1 and TRBJ2-1): KAGVTQTPRYLIKTRGQQVTLSCSPISGHRSVSWYQQTPGQGLQFLFEYFSETQRNKGNFPGRFSGRQFSNSRSEMNVSTLELGDSALYLCASSLGPWTSGNIDEQFFGPGTRLTVL.

The chain couples TRBV5-1 to TRBJ2-7; 12 nucleotides align to TRBD2. This CDR3 comprises 15 residues. V lost 7 bases to trimming and J lost 2 bases; unmatched junction nucleotides: 7. The V gene's germline CDR1 is SGHRS and CDR2 YFSETQ. CDR3 coding DNA: TGCGCCAGCGGGGGACTAGCGGGCGCCACCTACGAGCAGTACTTC. This codes for CASGGLAGATYEQYF.

Regarding this clone: This could be a read error, since a much larger clone is one nucleotide away. The same CDR3 arises from other DNA sequences in this sample as well. The genes are TRBV27 and TRBJ2-6; 7 nucleotides agree with TRBD2. Germline assignment: CDR1 MNHEY and CDR2 SMNVEV (reference sequence). Trimming at V came to 6 bases and at J to 1 base, leaving 12 bases not matched to a gene. CDR3 length: 18 amino acids. The CDR3 region is CASRRTGLGGSGANVLTF. The CDR3 nucleotides read TGTGCCAGCAGACGTACTGGGTTGGGGGGGTCTGGGGCCAACGTCCTGACTTTC. Based on the CDR3 plus reference TRBV27 and TRBJ2-6, the full variable domain is EAQVTQNPRYLITVTGKKLTVTCSQNMNHEYMSWYRQDPGLGLRQIYYSMNVEVTDKGDVPEGYKVSRKEKRNFPLILESPSPNQTSLYFCASRRTGLGGSGANVLTFGAGSRLTVL.

This clone has a handful of counts. V is TRBV5-8 and J is TRBJ2-7; TRBD1 matches at 9 bases. CDR3 length: 13 amino acids. Germline V gene sequence: CDR1 SGHTS, CDR2 YDEGEE. The V gene end was trimmed by 5 bases and the J gene end by 5 bases; junction bases not matched to a gene: 5. The CDR3 here is CASRSGTGHEQYF. The CDR3 nucleotides read TGTGCCAGCAGGTCCGGGACAGGGCACGAGCAGTACTTC.

The chain couples TRBV6-5 to TRBJ2-3, with D possibly matching TRBD2 (6 bases). The CDR3 is 14 amino acids. CDR1 is MNHEY, CDR2 SVGAGI, per germline. V was pared by 6 bases and J by 5 bases, with 15 bases between. In nucleotides, the CDR3 is TGTGCCAGCAGGGAGGGGTTGGGTGAAGATACGCAGTATTTT. It encodes CASREGLGEDTQYF.